The 25 T cell receptor beta chains below come from one sample, sequenced in a study of CD8+ T cells in alopecia areata. RNA extraction and reverse transcription yielded cDNA as sequencing template. The table came from immunoSEQ multiplex PCR; TCRdb's copy has only in-frame clones and leaves some out. The sample contains roughly 140,000 clones, 40% to 55% of which appear only once. The sample here was CD4+ T cells sorted from blood, taken at week 0. All receptors come from a human donor with alopecia areata.

This rearrangement joins TRBV9 to TRBJ1-5; tentatively, D is TRBD1 (6 bases). Germline V CDR1 and CDR2: SGDLS, YYNGEE. V shed 7 bases and J shed 0 bases, with 11 bases lying between them. The CDR3 contains 14 residues. The CDR3 spells CASGGLYSNQPQHF. The DNA of the CDR3 is TGTGCCAGCGGGGGCCTTTATAGCAATCAGCCCCAGCATTTT.

The gene calls are TRBV28 and TRBJ1-1; D not certain. The CDR3 consists of 12 residues. V was trimmed by 3 bases and J by 0 bases, leaving 2 bases between them. Germline V gene sequence: CDR1 MDHEN, CDR2 SYDVKM. The CDR3 loop reads CASSFMNTEAFF. The CDR3 DNA reads as TGTGCCAGCAGTTTTATGAACACTGAAGCTTTCTTT.

The J gene is TRBJ2-5, the V gene TRBV29-1, with D perhaps TRBD2 (5 bases). Germline lookup yields CDR1 SQVTM and CDR2 ANQGSEA. V gave up 4 bases and J gave up 5 bases, with 14 bases separating them. This CDR3 is built from 13 residues. The CDR3 coding sequence is TGCAGCGTTGTCCCCGGAGGCCGGGAGACCCAGTACTTC. It yields the protein CSVVPGGRETQYF.

A few counts support this clone. This chain connects TRBV5-1 to TRBJ1-2; D is undetermined. Trimming took off 4 bases at V and 2 bases at J, with 15 bases between the two ends. The germline gives CDR1 SGHRS, CDR2 YFSETQ. The CDR3 has 15 amino acids. CDR3 amino acids: CASSDLGGRNYGYTF. In nucleotides, the CDR3 is TGCGCCAGCAGCGACCTGGGCGGACGGAACTATGGCTACACCTTC.

This clone was recorded a few times. The V call is TRBV5-1, the J call TRBJ2-2; TRBD2 agrees at 13 bases. From germline, CDR1 is SGHRS and CDR2 YFSETQ. V lost 0 bases to trimming and J lost 7 bases; unmatched junction nucleotides: 6. The CDR3 extends over 17 amino acids. The CDR3 spells CASSLVGLAGDVGELFF. The CDR3 coding sequence is TGCGCCAGCAGCTTGGTTGGACTAGCGGGAGACGTCGGGGAGCTGTTTTTT.

The chain uses TRBV29-1 and TRBJ1-5; TRBD1 might be the D (5 bases). CDR1 SQVTM and CDR2 ANQGSEA come from the germline V gene. V lost 7 bases and J 6 bases, leaving 13 bases between the germline ends. The CDR3 is made up of 12 amino acids. The CDR3 sequence: CSAKWGTQPQHF. The CDR3 bases are TGCAGCGCTAAATGGGGGACTCAGCCCCAGCATTTT. Supplemented by reference TRBV29-1 and TRBJ1-5, the full variable domain reads SAVISQKPSRDICQRGTSLTIQCQVDSQVTMMFWYRQQPGQSLTLIATANQGSEATYESGFVIDKFPISRPNLTFSTLTVSNMSPEDSSIYLCSAKWGTQPQHFGDGTRLSIL.

In this sample, this clone turned up many times. The chain uses TRBV6-1 and TRBJ2-1, with a possible D match to TRBD2 (5 bases). This CDR3 has 12 amino acids. V was cut by 7 bases and J by 7 bases, with 11 bases left in between. From germline, CDR1 is MNHNS and CDR2 SASEGT. Written as DNA, the CDR3 is TGTGCCAGCACCCCGAGGGAGAATGAGCAGTTCTTC. Its protein product is CASTPRENEQFF.

The chain carries TRBV28 and TRBJ2-7; D uncertain. Germline V CDR1 and CDR2: MDHEN, SYDVKM. The CDR3 consists of 13 residues. Trimming took off 6 bases at V and 1 base at J, with 10 bases between the two ends. This CDR3 reads CASRAGPSYEQYF. The DNA of the CDR3 is TGTGCCAGCAGGGCTGGACCATCCTACGAGCAGTACTTC. The full variable domain, rest sourced from reference TRBV28 and TRBJ2-7, is DVKVTQSSRYLVKRTGEKVFLECVQDMDHENMFWYRQDPGLGLRLIYFSYDVKMKEKGDIPEGYSVSREKKERFSLILESASTNQTSMYLCASRAGPSYEQYFGPGTRLTVT.

The chain employs TRBV29-1 and TRBJ2-2; the match to TRBD2 covers 10 bases. Trimming took 6 bases from V and 5 from J; bases not matched to a gene: 9. This CDR3 has 15 residues. Germline lookup yields CDR1 SQVTM and CDR2 ANQGSEA. The CDR3 coding sequence is TGCAGCGTAAACAGCGGGAGGGCGGAGACCGGGGAGCTGTTTTTT. It specifies CSVNSGRAETGELFF.

The chain links TRBV14 to TRBJ2-1; 8 nucleotides agree with TRBD1. J was trimmed by 3 bases and V by 4 bases; bases with no gene match: 5. Germline V gene data show CDR1 as SGHDN and CDR2 as FVKESK. The CDR3 runs 15 residues. CDR3 amino acids: CASSPSTGDYNEQFF. CDR3 DNA: TGTGCCAGCAGCCCCTCGACAGGGGACTACAATGAGCAGTTCTTC.

This clone turned up a few times. The V call is TRBV28, the J call TRBJ2-3, with D perhaps TRBD1 (5 bases). V lost 8 bases to trimming and J lost 0 bases, with 9 bases between them. Germline V gene sequence: CDR1 MDHEN, CDR2 SYDVKM. The CDR3 contains 13 residues. The CDR3 spells CASLGPSTDTQYF. For the CDR3, the DNA is TGTGCCAGCTTGGGGCCAAGCACAGATACGCAGTATTTT. The whole variable domain, remainder taken from reference TRBV28 and TRBJ2-3, is DVKVTQSSRYLVKRTGEKVFLECVQDMDHENMFWYRQDPGLGLRLIYFSYDVKMKEKGDIPEGYSVSREKKERFSLILESASTNQTSMYLCASLGPSTDTQYFGPGTRLTVL.

The table lists this clone with a few counts. The V call is TRBV2, the J call TRBJ2-7; D may match TRBD1 or TRBD2 (7 bases each). This CDR3 contains 19 residues. Germline values: CDR1 SNHLY, CDR2 FYNNEI. V was cut by 2 bases and J by 6 bases, with 29 bases left in between. The CDR3 loop is CASSERQGGVPSGRIEQYF. DNA of the CDR3: TGTGCCAGCAGTGAACGGCAGGGGGGCGTGCCTAGCGGTCGGATCGAGCAGTACTTC. The variable domain in full, with the rest retrieved from reference TRBV2 and TRBJ2-7, is EPEVTQTPSHQVTQMGQEVILRCVPISNHLYFYWYRQILGQKVEFLVSFYNNEISEKSEIFDDQFSVERPDGSNFTLKIRSTKLEDSAMYFCASSERQGGVPSGRIEQYFGPGTRLTVT.

This sequence joins TRBV29-1 and TRBJ2-7, with D possibly TRBD1 on 5 matching bases. This CDR3 comprises 15 residues. Germline assignment: CDR1 SQVTM and CDR2 ANQGSEA. V shed 7 bases and J shed 2 bases, with 21 bases lying between them. Here the CDR3 reads CSGQVGAADPYEQYF. Here the CDR3 DNA reads TGCAGCGGCCAGGTTGGGGCAGCTGACCCCTACGAGCAGTACTTC.

V and J are TRBV2 and TRBJ2-7; 10 bases match TRBD2. The CDR3 covers 18 residues. The J segment lost 1 base and the V segment lost 1 base, leaving 10 bases of the junction unmatched. Germline CDR1 and CDR2: SNHLY and FYNNEI. The CDR3, as DNA: TGTGCCAGCAGTGAAGTCGATCAAGCGGGAGGGGCGTCCTACGAGCAGTACTTC. It yields the protein CASSEVDQAGGASYEQYF.

The J gene is TRBJ2-4, the V gene TRBV30; D tentatively fits TRBD1 or TRBD2 (5 bases each). Trimming cost V 2 bases and J 8 bases, with 16 bases left between them. Germline V CDR1 and CDR2: GTSNPN, SVGIG (reference sequence). This CDR3 has 14 residues. CDR3 loop: CAWSFQGMRDIQYF. The CDR3 nucleotides read TGTGCCTGGAGTTTTCAGGGAATGAGGGACATTCAGTACTTC. The variable domain in full, completed from reference TRBV30 and TRBJ2-4, reads SQTIHQWPATLVQPVGSPLSLECTVEGTSNPNLYWYRQAAGRGLQLLFYSVGIGQISSEVPQNLSASRPQDRQFILSSKKLLLSDSGFYLCAWSFQGMRDIQYFGAGTRLSVL.

This sequence joins TRBV15 and TRBJ1-2, with 8 bases fitting TRBD1. Germline V lookup: CDR1 LNHNV, CDR2 YYDKDF (reference sequence). With V trimmed by 0 bases and J by 2 bases, 5 bases remained unmatched. The CDR3 loop spans 16 amino acids. The CDR3 reads CATSRDPRTGNYGYTF. CDR3 sequence (DNA): TGTGCCACCAGCAGAGATCCTAGGACAGGGAACTATGGCTACACCTTC.

Comment on this clone: This sample also contains other DNA sequences that code for the same CDR3. V and J are TRBV7-8 and TRBJ2-1; D is perhaps TRBD2 (5 bases). The germline V gene has CDR1 SGHVS and CDR2 FQNEAQ. V was trimmed by 3 bases and J by 4 bases, leaving 7 bases between them. This CDR3 is built from 13 residues. The CDR3 region is CASSLGEYNEQFF. For the CDR3, the DNA is TGTGCCAGCAGCTTGGGAGAGTACAATGAGCAGTTCTTC.

V and J are TRBV4-2 and TRBJ2-2; D gene uncertain. Germline CDR1 LGHNA, CDR2 YNFKEQ. V was trimmed by 3 bases and J by 0 bases, leaving 11 bases between them. CDR3 size: 16 residues. The CDR3 coding sequence is TGTGCCAGCAGCCACCTGCCCGGCTCGAACACCGGGGAGCTGTTTTTT. It translates to CASSHLPGSNTGELFF.

This clone was recorded only once. The J gene is TRBJ2-5, the V gene TRBV19; D is perhaps TRBD1 (5 bases). V gave up 7 bases and J gave up 7 bases, with 13 bases separating them. This CDR3 has 12 residues. The germline V gene encodes CDR1 LNHDA and CDR2 SQIVND (reference sequence). The CDR3 sequence: CASKGVPGTQYF. CDR3 DNA sequence: TGTGCCAGTAAAGGGGTCCCAGGGACCCAGTACTTC. Using reference TRBV19 and TRBJ2-5 for the parts outside the CDR3, the full variable domain is DGGITQSPKYLFRKEGQNVTLSCEQNLNHDAMYWYRQDPGQGLRLIYYSQIVNDFQKGDIAEGYSVSREKKESFPLTVTSAQKNPTAFYLCASKGVPGTQYFGPGTRLLVL.

This chain links TRBV9 with TRBJ2-1, with TRBD2 matching 14 bases. CDR3 length equals 19 residues. The junction had 11 bases not matched to a gene; V was cut back by 5 bases and J by 1 base. Per the germline V gene, CDR1 is SGDLS and CDR2 is YYNGEE. The CDR3 loop is CASSSAGLAGAPSYNEQFF. In DNA, the CDR3 is TGTGCCAGCAGTTCCGCGGGACTAGCGGGGGCTCCTTCCTACAATGAGCAGTTCTTC.

V and J are TRBV29-1 and TRBJ2-2, with D perhaps TRBD1 or TRBD2 (5 bases each). CDR1 and CDR2 (germline): SQVTM, ANQGSEA. V lost 4 bases and J 5 bases, leaving 17 bases between the germline ends. CDR3 size: 15 residues. The CDR3 coding sequence is TGCAGCGTTGCAGGGAGAGCTATGGGGACCGGGGAGCTGTTTTTT. This translates into CSVAGRAMGTGELFF.

The chain combines TRBV6-5 with TRBJ2-7; 9 bases map to TRBD2. Trimming at V came to 8 bases and at J to 6 bases, leaving 11 bases not matched to a gene. Germline CDR1 and CDR2: MNHEY and SVGAGI. The CDR3 is made up of 14 amino acids. The CDR3 DNA is TGTGCCAGCTCCAACCCCGGGACTAGCCTCGAGCAGTACTTC. Its protein product is CASSNPGTSLEQYF.

The chain employs TRBV19 and TRBJ2-2, with D possibly being TRBD2 (5 bases). The germline V gene encodes CDR1 LNHDA and CDR2 SQIVND (reference sequence). Trimming removed 5 bases at V and 5 bases at J, with 15 bases between. The CDR3 totals 15 residues. The CDR3 loop reads CASSRRNSGTGELFF. The CDR3 region has the DNA TGTGCCAGTAGTCGCAGGAACTCGGGGACCGGGGAGCTGTTTTTT.

V gene TRBV11-2 combines with J gene TRBJ1-3; D not certain. This CDR3 region has 14 residues. V lost 5 bases, J lost 4 bases, and 12 bases lay in between. Germline values: CDR1 SGHAT, CDR2 FQNNGV. The CDR3 coding sequence is TGTGCCAGCAGCCCATCCCGAACGGGAAACACCATATATTTT. Its protein product is CASSPSRTGNTIYF.

This clone was observed a handful of times. V usage is TRBV5-6 and J usage is TRBJ2-1; D perhaps matches TRBD2 (5 bases). The CDR3 spans 12 residues. Germline loops: CDR1 SGHDT, CDR2 YYEEEE. Trimming cost V 4 bases and J 10 bases, with 12 bases left between them. CDR3 protein: CASSRGRYEQFF. The CDR3 coding sequence is TGTGCCAGCAGCCGGGGTAGGTACGAGCAGTTCTTC.